Listed below are T cell receptor beta chains from one sample, sequenced in a study of T cells after yellow fever vaccination. MiXCR, run by TCRdb on the 5' RACE reads, gives a single entry per CDR3 protein. The sample consists of some 550,000 distinct CDR3 sequences, over 15% of them appearing once. The sample in question was PBMCs, obtained 15 days after the yellow fever booster vaccination. These receptor sequences come from a man under 40 who received the YFV17D yellow fever vaccine. The CDR3 runs from the conserved cysteine through the conserved F or W. A D gene is named only where the DNA matches it firmly. Size is omitted from some rows. Given values are once, few, many or a class for expanded clones.

>TRBJ2-3|NA|NA|TRBV3-1
CASSQAAGEADTQYF
TGTGCCAGCAGCCAAGCGGCAGGGGAAGCAGATACGCAGTATTTT
>TRBJ2-3|NA|NA|TRBV5-1
CASSILDDTQYF
TGCGCCAGCAGCATACTAGATGATACGCAGTATTTT
>TRBJ1-5|TRBD1|NA|TRBV20-1
CSAWDRDTQPQHF
TGCAGTGCTTGGGACAGGGACACTCAGCCCCAGCATTTT
>TRBJ2-1|NA|NA|TRBV3-1
CASSQQRGPREDEQFF
TGTGCCAGCAGCCAGCAACGGGGACCTAGGGAGGATGAGCAGTTCTTC
>TRBJ1-6|NA|NA|TRBV5-1
CASSPEGDSPLHF
TGCGCCAGCAGCCCGGAAGGGGATTCACCCCTCCACTTT
>TRBJ2-7|NA|NA|TRBV7-8
CASSSVVSYEQYF
TGTGCCAGCAGCTCCGTCGTATCCTACGAGCAGTACTTC
>TRBJ2-5|NA|many|TRBV29-1
CSVVRASETQYF
TGCAGCGTTGTTCGGGCGTCGGAGACCCAGTACTTC
>TRBJ1-3|NA|many|TRBV5-1
CASSPAVGSGNTIYF
TGCGCCAGCAGTCCCGCGGTCGGGTCTGGAAACACCATATATTTT
>TRBJ2-4|NA|NA|TRBV7-2
CASSPRQVFLAKNIQYF
TGTGCCAGCAGCCCTCGACAGGTCTTCCTAGCCAAAAACATTCAGTACTTC
>TRBJ2-7|NA|few|TRBV29-1
CSVVGVGLYEQYF
TGCAGCGTAGTTGGTGTGGGACTTTACGAGCAGTACTTC
>TRBJ2-1|NA|NA|TRBV12-3/TRBV12-4
CASSFSPRVAVDDEQFF
TGTGCCAGCAGTTTCTCCCCCCGAGTAGCGGTGGACGATGAGCAGTTCTTC
>TRBJ2-2|NA|NA|TRBV20-1
CSAHFVSAGELFF
TGCAGTGCGCATTTCGTCTCTGCCGGGGAGCTGTTTTTT
>TRBJ1-5|NA|NA|TRBV5-6
CASSLGTVSNQPQHF
TGTGCCAGCAGCTTGGGAACGGTTAGCAATCAGCCCCAGCATTTT
>TRBJ2-7|NA|few|TRBV29-1
CSVESGVYEQYF
TGCAGCGTTGAATCAGGGGTCTACGAGCAGTACTTC
>TRBJ2-3|NA|few|TRBV30
CAWTLNTDTQYF
TGTGCCTGGACGCTTAACACAGATACGCAGTATTTT
>TRBJ2-1|TRBD1|NA|TRBV5-6
CASTLTGNEQFF
TGTGCCAGCACCCTGACAGGGAATGAGCAGTTCTTC
>TRBJ2-1|NA|few|TRBV23-1
CASTTLRGRVHEQFF
TGCGCCAGCACTACTTTGAGGGGCAGGGTGCATGAGCAGTTCTTC
>TRBJ2-3|NA|few|TRBV7-2
CASSLEIGRSTDTQYF
TGTGCCAGCAGCTTAGAGATCGGGAGAAGCACAGATACGCAGTATTTT
>TRBJ2-1|NA|few|TRBV6-6
CASSYLGSNEQFF
TGTGCCAGCAGTTACCTGGGATCCAATGAGCAGTTCTTC
>TRBJ2-7|NA|few|TRBV7-2
CASSLARPPYEQYF
TGTGCCAGCAGCTTAGCACGTCCCCCCTACGAGCAGTACTTC
>TRBJ2-7|NA|NA|TRBV4-3
CASSQDPRGDYEQYF
TGCGCCAGCAGCCAAGATCCAAGGGGGGACTACGAGCAGTACTTC
>TRBJ2-5|NA|NA|TRBV5-4
CASSHPSEPQTQYF
TGTGCCAGCAGCCACCCCTCGGAGCCCCAGACCCAGTACTTC
>TRBJ2-7|TRBD1|few|TRBV29-1
CSVEQGAYEQYF
TGCAGCGTTGAACAGGGGGCGTACGAGCAGTACTTC
>TRBJ2-3|TRBD2|few|TRBV15
CATSRIAGLDTQYF
TGTGCCACCAGCCGGATAGCGGGACTAGATACGCAGTATTTT
>TRBJ1-2|NA|NA|TRBV28
CASSSPGDSNYGYTF
TGTGCCAGCAGTTCCCCCGGGGACTCTAACTATGGCTACACCTTC
>TRBJ2-1|TRBD2|NA|TRBV9
CASSVEASGYNEQFF
TGTGCCAGCAGCGTAGAAGCTAGCGGGTACAATGAGCAGTTCTTC
>TRBJ2-2|NA|few|TRBV6-5
CASSYQYTGELFF
TGTGCCAGCAGTTACCAGTACACCGGGGAGCTGTTTTTT
>TRBJ2-7|NA|NA|TRBV20-1
CSASDASSGSKQYF
TGCAGTGCTAGTGATGCTAGCAGTGGGAGCAAGCAGTACTTC
>TRBJ1-2|TRBD1|few|TRBV10-3
CAISTGQAGYTF
TGTGCCATCAGTACAGGACAGGCTGGCTACACCTTC
>TRBJ2-2|NA|NA|TRBV7-3
CASRDTNTGELFF
TGTGCCAGCAGGGACACAAACACCGGGGAGCTGTTTTTT
>TRBJ2-7|NA|NA|TRBV20-1
CSASGGRLYEQYF
TGCAGTGCTAGCGGGGGCAGGCTATACGAGCAGTACTTC
>TRBJ2-7|NA|NA|TRBV5-1
CASSSISTTGNYEQYF
TGCGCCAGCAGCTCAATTTCCACGACGGGGAACTACGAGCAGTACTTC
>TRBJ2-1|TRBD1|few|TRBV15
CATSTVGRQGMNEQFF
TGTGCCACCAGCACGGTGGGTAGACAGGGAATGAATGAGCAGTTCTTC
>TRBJ2-2|TRBD2|once|TRBV7-8
CASSLEIAGVATGELFF
TGTGCCAGCAGCTTAGAAATAGCGGGAGTAGCCACCGGGGAGCTGTTTTTT
>TRBJ2-1|NA|few|TRBV20-1
CSALGLGLYNEQFF
TGCAGTGCCCTAGGTTTAGGACTTTACAATGAGCAGTTCTTC
>TRBJ2-7|NA|few|TRBV28
CASSLTRDPDHEQYF
TGTGCCAGCAGTTTAACCCGGGACCCGGATCACGAGCAGTACTTC
>TRBJ2-5|TRBD2|NA|TRBV5-1
CASRLVGLQETQYF
TGCGCCAGCAGGCTTGTGGGACTACAAGAGACCCAGTACTTC
>TRBJ2-2|TRBD1|NA|TRBV11-2
CASSLVSGTGGYTGELFF
TGTGCCAGCAGCTTAGTCTCCGGGACAGGGGGCTACACCGGGGAGCTGTTTTTT
>TRBJ2-4|TRBD1|NA|TRBV19
CASSIQGVGNIQYF
TGTGCCAGTAGTATTCAGGGGGTTGGAAACATTCAGTACTTC
>TRBJ1-2|NA|few|TRBV7-9
CASSLDSHGYTF
TGTGCCAGCAGCTTAGACTCTCATGGCTACACCTTC
>TRBJ2-3|NA|few|TRBV11-2
CASSSEAVRADTQYF
TGTGCCAGCAGCTCCGAGGCGGTACGGGCAGATACGCAGTATTTT
>TRBJ2-1|TRBD2|NA|TRBV5-1
CASTVQAGDEQFF
TGCGCCAGCACCGTTCAAGCGGGAGATGAGCAGTTCTTC
>TRBJ2-5|TRBD2|many|TRBV5-5
CASSSTSGSGRETQYF
TGTGCCAGCAGCTCGACTAGCGGGAGCGGAAGAGAGACCCAGTACTTC
>TRBJ1-1|NA|many|TRBV20-1
CSAISPWGQNTEAFF
TGCAGTGCGATATCTCCATGGGGCCAGAACACTGAAGCTTTCTTT
>TRBJ1-5|NA|NA|TRBV5-1
CASSLEGLREPQHF
TGCGCCAGCAGCTTGGAGGGGCTACGGGAGCCCCAGCATTTT
>TRBJ2-1|TRBD1|NA|TRBV9
CASDGQGGEQFF
TGTGCCAGCGACGGACAGGGCGGTGAGCAGTTCTTC
>TRBJ2-1|NA|NA|TRBV7-9
CASSSRPGKNNEQFF
TGTGCCAGCAGCTCTAGACCGGGGAAAAACAATGAGCAGTTCTTC
>TRBJ1-3|NA|few|TRBV5-5
CASSLGTSSGNTIYF
TGTGCCAGCAGCTTGGGGACAAGCTCTGGAAACACCATATATTTT
>TRBJ2-5|TRBD1|NA|TRBV6-1
CASSSQGEETQYF
TGTGCCAGCAGCTCACAGGGGGAAGAGACCCAGTACTTC
>TRBJ2-5|NA|few|TRBV5-1
CATGEVTSGETQYF
TGCGCCACGGGCGAGGTAACCTCCGGGGAGACCCAGTACTTC
>TRBJ1-5|NA|NA|TRBV10-3
CAMSQGSNQPQHF
TGTGCCATGTCACAGGGTAGCAATCAGCCCCAGCATTTT
>TRBJ2-3|NA|NA|TRBV3-1
CASSQEGRNTQYF
TGTGCCAGCAGCCAAGAGGGGAGAAATACGCAGTATTTT
>TRBJ2-7|NA|NA|TRBV24-1
CATSAHSTYEQYF
TGTGCCACCAGTGCACATTCCACCTACGAGCAGTACTTC
>TRBJ2-1|TRBD1|few|TRBV14
CASSQVQGADEQFF
TGTGCCAGCAGCCAGGTACAGGGGGCCGATGAGCAGTTCTTC
>TRBJ1-1|NA|NA|TRBV19
CASSWNRDTEAFF
TGTGCCAGTAGTTGGAACAGGGACACTGAAGCTTTCTTT